This TCR beta chain stems from a study of blood T cell repertoires in COVID-19 (dated by TCRdb to 2020 to 2022). Regarding the study in general: Samples from collaborators originated in the United States, Italy and Spain and spanned both the acute and convalescent phases of COVID-19. The repertoires were made available in a free public database intended to serve as a resource for research on the immune response to SARS-CoV-2. Where available, HLA class I and class II types were obtained from metadata supplied by the sample provider rather than from assay-based typing. Sample metadata almost always included a de-identified subject ID, COVID-19 status, age in years and sex. The dataset comprised deeply sampled blood TCRbeta repertoires from subjects exposed to, actively infected with, or recovered from COVID-19. Samples came from the ongoing ImmuneRACE study (first 160 participants) plus 1,254 subjects from 6 global collaborators. The material from the prospective study consisted of cDNA or gDNA derived from T cells, B-cell-depleted T cells, or PBMCs.

Ends trimmed: V by 1 base, J by 5 bases; bases unmatched to a gene: 10. The CDR1 and CDR2 encoded by the germline V gene are SGHTA and FQGNSA. The CDR3 covers 16 residues, taking in both the cysteine and the phenylalanine. Just the 48-base CDR3 DNA is kept, in frame starting at base 1. Each collaborating institution followed its own protocols to collect whole blood in K2EDTA tubes. Collaborator samples were shipped for TCRbeta analysis as frozen whole blood, isolated PBMCs, or DNA extracted from either sample type. Overall study results and their limits: The amount of clinical and demographic metadata varied by source and participant and was provided uncurated.

TCRbeta CDR3 regions were amplified from genomic DNA using the immunoSEQ Assay, a bias-controlled multiplex PCR. In the paper's pipeline: The number of nucleated cells in each sample was estimated by amplification of reference gene primers within the assay. To quantify the absolute abundance of each unique TCRbeta CDR3 rearrangement, sequence reads were collapsed and filtered. For each sample, productive Simpson clonality was calculated by taking the square root of Simpson's diversity index across productive rearrangements. Held by TCRdb, this immuneACCESS table contains in-frame sequences only and omits some clones. Under half of the omission traces to an unresolved V gene where checked; the cause of the rest is unknown. The DNA was the basis for D and trimming; V, J and clone size are from that table. The sample records hundreds of thousands of clones, approximately 87% of which are singletons. Clones ranked in the top ten supply roughly 4% of the sample.

On this clone: Which antigen it targets is not known. Base qualities are not recorded, but no much larger clone differs from it by a single base.

Sequenced material: peripheral blood. This receptor was obtained from a woman in her 50s with active or convalescent COVID-19. Rearrangement joined TRBV7-2 to TRBJ2-5, and 7 junction bases match TRBD1. The nucleotides read TGTGCCAGCAGCTTAGAATACAGGGGTGTGGGCGAGACCCAGTACTTC. Translated, this gives CASSLEYRGVGETQYF.